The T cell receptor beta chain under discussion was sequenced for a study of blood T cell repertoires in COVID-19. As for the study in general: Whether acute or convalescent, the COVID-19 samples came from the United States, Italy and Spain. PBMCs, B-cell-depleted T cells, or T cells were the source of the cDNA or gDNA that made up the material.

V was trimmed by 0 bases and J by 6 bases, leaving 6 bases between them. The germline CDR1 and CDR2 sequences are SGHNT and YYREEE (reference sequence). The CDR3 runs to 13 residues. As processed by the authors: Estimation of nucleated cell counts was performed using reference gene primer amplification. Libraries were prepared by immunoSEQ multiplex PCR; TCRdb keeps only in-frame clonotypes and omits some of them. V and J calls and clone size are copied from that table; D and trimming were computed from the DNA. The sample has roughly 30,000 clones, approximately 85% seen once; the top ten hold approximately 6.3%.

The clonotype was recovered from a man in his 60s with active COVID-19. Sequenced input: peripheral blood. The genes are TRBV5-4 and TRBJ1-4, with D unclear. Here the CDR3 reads CASSLGLDEKLFF. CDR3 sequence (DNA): TGTGCCAGCAGCTTGGGGCTAGATGAAAAACTGTTTTTT.